This TCR beta chain was sequenced in a study of brain T cells in children with intractable seizures (dated by TCRdb to the early 2020s). In terms of the full investigation: As a first screen for immune gene transcripts, resected brain tissue from approximately 50 pediatric epilepsy surgery cases was run on a NanoString immunology panel. Of the approximately 12 selected surgery cases, pre-surgery blood was also sequenced for eight, so four had brain tissue only.

This sample's time point label indicates: blood from clinic visit 5 months post-surgery; TSC patient then seizure free. The surgery cases showing the highest brain T cell transcript signatures were chosen for TCR beta chain sequencing of brain tissue and, when available, of blood. Before surgery, patients had received at least one anti-epileptic drug. The TCR-sequenced patients were children whose drug-resistant epilepsy was caused by tuberous sclerosis complex, focal cortical dysplasia, Rasmussen encephalitis or hemimegalencephaly. The Monarch genomic DNA purification kit was used to extract bulk genomic DNA from unsorted brain tissue and from whole blood. Overall results and qualifications from the work: Because pre- and post-surgery blood were sequenced to different depths, clones absent from the pre-surgery sample may reflect undersampling. The patients' HCMV serostatus was not known, and viral specificity was inferred solely from CDR3 sequence similarity.

TCR beta chain sequences were generated from genomic DNA using the immunoSEQ assay. The authors' pipeline ran thus. Any CDR3 sequence that did not begin with the conserved framework cysteine at position 104 was removed by hand. Clonality was calculated as one minus the normalized Shannon's Diversity Index, with values ranging from 0 (maximal diversity) to 1 (oligoclonal). Differences in the frequency of the same CDR3 between samples, such as brain versus blood, were assessed with chi-squared comparison-of-proportions tests. Public clonotypes were identified through searches of immuneACCESS, and similarity to known antiviral clonotypes was evaluated with the VDJdb browser. This immuneACCESS table, as held by TCRdb, lists in-frame sequences with V and J called but not all clones. Of the missing ones, under half trace to an unresolved V gene in checked studies; the others have no known cause. D and trimming were read from the DNA, whereas the V and J calls and clone size are those reported in that table. In this sample the table shows approximately 330,000 clones, 93% of which occur a single time. Together, the top ten hold about 5.8% of the sample.

This clone was seen a handful of times. The clone's antigen remains unknown. Qualities for individual bases were not recorded, and no much larger clone is one base off. The receptor was isolated from a boy younger than two with tuberous sclerosis and intractable seizures. Source: peripheral blood, taken less than 6 months after surgery.

The sequenced DNA is TGTGCCAGCAATCCCCGGGACACGGAGACCTACGAGCAGTACTTC. Translated, it reads CASNPRDTETYEQYF. The rearranged chain carries TRBV6-5 and TRBJ2-7, and possibly TRBD1, on 6 matching bases. The CDR3 numbers 15 residues from cysteine through phenylalanine. Only CDR3 DNA remains: 45 bases, in frame from the first base. The V end loses 7 bases and the J end loses 2 bases, and a stretch of 18 bases separates them. The germline V gene yields MNHEY for CDR1 and SVGAGI for CDR2.